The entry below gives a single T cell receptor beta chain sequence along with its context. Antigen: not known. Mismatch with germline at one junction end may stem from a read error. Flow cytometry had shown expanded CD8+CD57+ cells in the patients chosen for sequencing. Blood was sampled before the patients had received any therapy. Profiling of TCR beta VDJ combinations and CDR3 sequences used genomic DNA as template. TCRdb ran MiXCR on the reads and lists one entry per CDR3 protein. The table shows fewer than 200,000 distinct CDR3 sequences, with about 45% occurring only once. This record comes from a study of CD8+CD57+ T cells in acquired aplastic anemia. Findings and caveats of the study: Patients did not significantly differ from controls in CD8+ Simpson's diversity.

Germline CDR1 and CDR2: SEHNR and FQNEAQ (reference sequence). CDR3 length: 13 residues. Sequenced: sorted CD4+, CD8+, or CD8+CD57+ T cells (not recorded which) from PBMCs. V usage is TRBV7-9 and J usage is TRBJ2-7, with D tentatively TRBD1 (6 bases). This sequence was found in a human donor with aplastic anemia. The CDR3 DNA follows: TGTGCCAGCGGCTTAGAGGGGGTCCACGAGCAGTACTTC. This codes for CASGLEGVHEQYF.